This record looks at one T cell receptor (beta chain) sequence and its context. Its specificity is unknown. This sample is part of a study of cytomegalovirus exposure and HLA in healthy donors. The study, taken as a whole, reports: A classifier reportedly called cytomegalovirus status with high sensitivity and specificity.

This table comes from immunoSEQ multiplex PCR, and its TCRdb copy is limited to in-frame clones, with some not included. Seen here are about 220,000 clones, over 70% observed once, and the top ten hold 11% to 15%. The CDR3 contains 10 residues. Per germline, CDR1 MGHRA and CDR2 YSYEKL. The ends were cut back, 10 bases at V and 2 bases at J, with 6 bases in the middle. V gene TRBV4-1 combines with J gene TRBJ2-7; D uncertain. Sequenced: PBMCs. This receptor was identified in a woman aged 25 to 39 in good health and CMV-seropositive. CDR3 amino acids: CATSPYEQYF. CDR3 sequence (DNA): TGCGCCACATCCCCCTACGAGCAGTACTTC.